Listed below are T cell receptor beta chains from one sample, sequenced in a study of shared clonotypes between healthy human individuals. TCRdb keeps only in-frame clones here, not all; method: immunoSEQ multiplex PCR. Altogether approximately 2,200,000 clones are present, about 93% being singletons, with the ten largest covering around 1.7%. Sequenced input: naive CD8+ T cells from PBMCs. All receptors derive from a man in his late teens or twenties in good health. Some clones in this sample may be carry-over from other donors' samples. Each CDR3 is given with its conserved first and last residue. Each record gives: V gene, J gene, D gene, clone size, CDR3 protein, CDR3 DNA. A D gene is named only where the DNA matches it firmly. Not all rows give a size; the values are once, few, many and, for expanded clones, a class.

v_call: TRBV5-1
j_call: TRBJ2-7
d_call: -
clone_size: -
cdr3_aa: CASSTRTPDYEQYF
cdr3_nt: TGCGCCAGCAGCACCCGGACCCCCGACTACGAGCAGTACTTC

v_call: TRBV9
j_call: TRBJ1-2
d_call: -
clone_size: -
cdr3_aa: CASSEPLGVSNYGYTF
cdr3_nt: TGTGCCAGCAGCGAACCCCTCGGGGTTTCCAACTATGGCTACACCTTC

v_call: TRBV28
j_call: TRBJ2-3
d_call: TRBD2
clone_size: -
cdr3_aa: CASSPGLSVTQYF
cdr3_nt: TGTGCCAGCAGCCCGGGACTATCAGTTACGCAGTATTTT

v_call: TRBV19
j_call: TRBJ2-1
d_call: -
clone_size: -
cdr3_aa: CASIEGQTGEQFF
cdr3_nt: TGTGCCAGTATTGAGGGGCAAACCGGGGAGCAGTTCTTC

v_call: TRBV27
j_call: TRBJ2-3
d_call: -
clone_size: -
cdr3_aa: CASSSDGTQYF
cdr3_nt: TGTGCCAGCAGTAGCGATGGTACGCAGTATTTT

v_call: TRBV7-6
j_call: TRBJ2-2
d_call: TRBD2
clone_size: -
cdr3_aa: CASSDRLAGNTGELFF
cdr3_nt: TGTGCCAGCAGCGATAGACTAGCGGGAAACACCGGGGAGCTGTTTTTT

v_call: TRBV7-8
j_call: TRBJ2-7
d_call: TRBD2
clone_size: -
cdr3_aa: CASSLGTGTSGSYEQYF
cdr3_nt: TGTGCCAGCAGCTTGGGGACCGGGACTAGCGGCTCCTACGAGCAGTACTTC

v_call: TRBV7-2
j_call: TRBJ2-2
d_call: -
clone_size: -
cdr3_aa: CASSSRTGRASGELFF
cdr3_nt: TGTGCCAGCAGCTCTAGGACAGGGAGGGCGTCCGGGGAGCTGTTTTTT

v_call: TRBV4-1
j_call: TRBJ2-7
d_call: TRBD1
clone_size: -
cdr3_aa: CASSHRRTGGSSYEQYF
cdr3_nt: TGCGCCAGCAGCCACCGGCGGACAGGGGGCAGCTCCTACGAGCAGTACTTC

v_call: TRBV28
j_call: TRBJ2-1
d_call: TRBD2
clone_size: -
cdr3_aa: CASSLAGVPYNEQFF
cdr3_nt: TGTGCCAGCAGTCTAGCGGGAGTCCCCTACAATGAGCAGTTCTTC

v_call: TRBV19
j_call: TRBJ1-4
d_call: -
clone_size: once
cdr3_aa: CATLQTTNEKLFF
cdr3_nt: TGTGCCACTCTACAGACAACTAATGAAAAACTGTTTTTT

v_call: TRBV27
j_call: TRBJ2-1
d_call: -
clone_size: -
cdr3_aa: CASSMTRYNEQFF
cdr3_nt: TGTGCCAGCAGTATGACGCGGTACAATGAGCAGTTCTTC